This T cell receptor beta chain was retrieved from a study of OX40 agonist ivuxolimab in advanced cancers. Background for the entire study: Ivuxolimab was an agonistic, fully human IgG2 monoclonal antibody directed against OX40 (CD134), a costimulatory receptor. Intravenous ivuxolimab was administered to patients every 2 weeks at six dose levels: 0.01, 0.1, 0.3, 1.5, 3 and 10 mg/kg. Among the approximately 50 dose-escalation patients, around 20 had hepatocellular carcinoma, roughly 15 melanoma, 9 renal cell carcinoma and 9 head and neck cancer. The dose-escalation cohort was almost 85% male with a mean age of about 60 years, ranging from about 23 to 85. Patients were allowed to have had prior anti-PD-1, anti-PD-L1 or anti-CTLA-4 therapy, and roughly 40% of the dose-escalation patients had previously received checkpoint inhibitors. Partial responses occurred in three dose-escalation patients, of whom one had hepatocellular carcinoma and two had cutaneous melanoma. The purpose of peripheral TCRbeta sequencing was to test whether ivuxolimab changed TCR sequence diversity and led to clonal T-cell expansion. The monotherapy dose-escalation portion (N ≈ 50 patients) of the phase I ivuxolimab trial is reported in the paper. Results and caveats for the whole study, not just this receptor: Low levels of normalized T-cell clonal expansion were also seen in some patients who did not respond. The antigen specificity of the clonally expanded peripheral T cells was not determined. Clonal expansion of both CD4+ and CD8+ blood T cells was observed from baseline to week 6 at doses 0.1 to 3.0 mg/kg. On average, CD8+ T cells showed more expanded clones than CD4+ T cells after ivuxolimab. In the 0.1-3.0 mg/kg groups, partial responders were among the patients with the lowest normalized peripheral clonal expansion, particularly in CD8+ T cells.

Worth noting for this clone: It has no known antigen specificity. No quality values exist for individual bases; no much larger clone is one base distant.

For sequencing of the TCRbeta CDR3 region, genomic DNA was extracted from the sorted cells. The immunoSEQ Assay was used for sequencing of TCRbeta CDR3 regions. What TCRdb holds here is the immuneACCESS table cut down to in-frame rearrangements. Part of the clones is not present; checked against another copy, under half of the missing clones reflect an unresolved V gene, and the others are unexplained. The sample yields 55,000 to 65,000 clones; approximately 86% were counted once. The ten largest clones add up to approximately 0.55% of the sample. The cysteine opens and the phenylalanine closes a CDR3 of 14 amino acids. The only DNA kept is the CDR3, 42 bases in frame from the first base. V is trimmed back by 11 bases and J by 6 bases, and the junction contains 13 bases that no gene match accounts for. The germline V gene specifies MNHEY as CDR1 and SVGAGI as CDR2. The trial excluded patients who had a history of autoimmune disease or were on systemic immunosuppression. In every dose cohort, peripheral blood was drawn for TCR sequencing at baseline, cycle 4 day 1, and cycle 7 day 1. The samples were taken from a phase I, first-in-human, multicenter, open-label dose-escalation trial of ivuxolimab. Adults with locally advanced or metastatic melanoma, renal cell carcinoma, hepatocellular carcinoma or head and neck squamous cell carcinoma were enrolled in the trial. Before TCR sequencing, CD4+ T cells and CD8+ T cells from peripheral blood were sorted into separate populations.

This receptor was taken from an adult with an advanced solid tumor such as melanoma, head and neck, liver or kidney cancer. The material was CD4+ or CD8+ T cells sorted from blood, obtained in a trial of the OX40 agonist ivuxolimab. Here the chain combines TRBV6-5 and TRBJ2-1, and TRBD2 aligns with 7 junction nucleotides. The DNA sequence is given as TGTGCCGCCGGAACCTGGGGGGGTGGCAATGAGCAGTTCTTC. It codes for CAAGTWGGGNEQFF.